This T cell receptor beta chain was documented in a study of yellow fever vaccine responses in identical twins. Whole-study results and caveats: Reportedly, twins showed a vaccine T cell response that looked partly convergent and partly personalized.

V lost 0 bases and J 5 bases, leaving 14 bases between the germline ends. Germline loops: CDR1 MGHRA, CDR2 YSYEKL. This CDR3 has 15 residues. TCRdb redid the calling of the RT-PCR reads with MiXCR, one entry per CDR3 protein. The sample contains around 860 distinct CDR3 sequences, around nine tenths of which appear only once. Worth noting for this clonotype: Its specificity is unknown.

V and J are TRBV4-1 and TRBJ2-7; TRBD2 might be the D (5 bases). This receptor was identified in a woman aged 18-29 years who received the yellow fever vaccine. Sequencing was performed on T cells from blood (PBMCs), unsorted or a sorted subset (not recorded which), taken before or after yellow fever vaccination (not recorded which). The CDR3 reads CASSQELREYHEQYF. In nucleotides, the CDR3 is TGCGCCAGCAGCCAAGAACTTAGGGAGTACCACGAGCAGTACTTC.